The source of this TCR beta chain is a study of PD-1 blockade in classical Hodgkin lymphoma. Per germline, CDR1 SGHRS and CDR2 YFSETQ. There are 15 residues in the CDR3. V lost 5 bases and J lost 4; bases outside the gene matches: 10. The table came from immunoSEQ multiplex PCR; TCRdb's copy has only in-frame clones and leaves some out. The sample lists some 20,000 clones; 71% were seen once. A word on this clone: Its antigen is unidentified.

The patients all showed relapse after autologous stem cell transplantation, while their brentuximab vedotin exposure varied. Study-wide findings and caveats: Relapsed/refractory patients reportedly had the lowest baseline TCR diversity, below newly diagnosed patients, who were below healthy donors.

This clonotype was sampled from a human donor with classical Hodgkin lymphoma. The V and J genes are TRBV5-1 and TRBJ2-3; 7 bases agree with TRBD2. This material consisted of peripheral blood mononuclear cells (PBMCs), taken at baseline. This chain's CDR3 is CASRSEGGPPDTQYF. CDR3 nucleotide sequence: TGCGCCAGCAGATCCGAGGGAGGGCCCCCAGATACGCAGTATTTT.